This entry lists 26 T cell receptor beta chains sequenced from one sample in a study of OX40 agonist ivuxolimab in advanced cancers. The table came from immunoSEQ multiplex PCR; TCRdb's copy has only in-frame clones and leaves some out. The sample comprises tens of thousands of clones, around 85% of which are singletons, and around 2.3% rests with the top ten. The source was CD4+ or CD8+ T cells sorted from blood, collected in a trial of the OX40 agonist ivuxolimab. The receptor source for this set is an adult with an advanced solid tumor such as melanoma, head and neck, liver or kidney cancer.

This clone showed up just once. This chain uses TRBV28 with TRBJ2-7; D unclear. In germline, CDR1 is MDHEN, CDR2 SYDVKM. V lost 6 bases and J lost 2, with 20 bases in between. CDR3 length: 16 residues. This CDR3 is CASRPGRRIRPYEQYF. The DNA of the CDR3 is TGTGCCAGCAGGCCCGGACGACGGATAAGGCCCTACGAGCAGTACTTC.

The chain couples TRBV6-5 to TRBJ2-5; 7 nucleotides match TRBD2. The germline V gene encodes CDR1 MNHEY and CDR2 SVGAGI. Trimming at V came to 5 bases and at J to 5 bases, leaving 5 bases not matched to a gene. The CDR3 runs 13 residues. The CDR3 DNA is TGTGCCAGCAGTCGACTAGCCTGGGAGACCCAGTACTTC. This codes for CASSRLAWETQYF.

The rearrangement links TRBV7-2 to TRBJ1-4; D ambiguous. Germline lookup yields CDR1 SGHTA and CDR2 FQGNSA. Trimming cost V 7 bases and J 3 bases, with 12 bases left between them. The CDR3 extends over 14 amino acids. The DNA of the CDR3 is TGTGCCAGCAAGTCAGTCAATTCTAATGAAAAACTGTTTTTT. It codes for CASKSVNSNEKLFF. The whole variable domain, filled in from reference TRBV7-2 and TRBJ1-4, reads GAGVSQSPSNKVTEKGKDVELRCDPISGHTALYWYRQSLGQGLEFLIYFQGNSAPDKSGLPSDRFSAERTGGSVSTLTIQRTQQEDSAVYLCASKSVNSNEKLFFGSGTQLSVL.

The chain is built from TRBV18 and TRBJ1-5; a possible D gene is TRBD1 (6 bases). Per the germline V gene, CDR1 is KGHSH and CDR2 is LQKENI. CDR3 size: 13 residues. Trimming left V 5 bases short and J 6 bases short, with 11 bases between. CDR3 sequence reads: CASSSQGGQPQHF. As DNA, the CDR3 is TGTGCCAGCTCATCACAGGGTGGTCAGCCCCAGCATTTT.

Only a few counts were recorded for this clone. The chain couples TRBV19 to TRBJ1-5; TRBD1 matches at 9 bases. This CDR3 is 16 amino acids long. CDR1 and CDR2 (germline): LNHDA, SQIVND (reference sequence). Losses at the gene ends were 9 bases for V and 0 bases for J; bases not matched to a gene: 9. CDR3 nucleotides: TGTGCCAGCCGGACAGGGGACGATTATAGCAATCAGCCCCAGCATTTT. Protein product: CASRTGDDYSNQPQHF.

V gene TRBV21-1 combines with J gene TRBJ1-2. TRBV21-1 is flagged as a pseudogene. This CDR3 region has 18 residues. The CDR3 spells CASSPTWDPGRATYGYTF. For the CDR3, the DNA is TGTGCCAGCAGCCCGACTTGGGACCCAGGGCGCGCTACCTATGGCTACACCTTC.

The chain joins TRBV5-1 to TRBJ2-2; the D is unclear. The CDR3 contains 14 residues. Trimming removed 4 bases from V and 4 bases from J, with 11 bases in between. CDR1 is SGHRS and CDR2 is YFSETQ in the germline V gene. Here the CDR3 DNA reads TGCGCCAGCAGCCCGGACCCGGGCACCGGGGAGCTGTTTTTT. This sequence encodes CASSPDPGTGELFF.

The V and J genes are TRBV30 and TRBJ1-1, with 7 bases lining up with TRBD1. The germline gives CDR1 GTSNPN, CDR2 SVGIG (reference sequence). Trimming at V came to 0 bases and at J to 4 bases, leaving 2 bases not matched to a gene. The CDR3 consists of 13 residues. The chain's CDR3 is CAWSVRQGTEAFF. DNA for the CDR3: TGTGCCTGGAGTGTACGACAGGGCACTGAAGCTTTCTTT.

This chain links TRBV7-3 with TRBJ1-2, with 9 bases identical to TRBD1. CDR1 and CDR2 from the germline V gene are SGHTA and FQGTGA. V shed 5 bases, J shed 4 bases, and the junction held 2 bases outside the gene matches. This CDR3 spans 13 amino acids. CDR3 sequence: CASSAGQGYGYTF. The CDR3 DNA reads TGTGCCAGCAGCGCGGGACAGGGCTATGGCTACACCTTC.

The chain carries TRBV7-8 and TRBJ1-1, with D possibly TRBD1 on 6 matching bases. V lost 5 bases, J lost 0 bases, and 22 bases lay in between. The CDR3 loop spans 18 amino acids. Germline V gene lookup returns CDR1 SGHVS and CDR2 FQNEAQ. The CDR3 DNA reads as TGTGCCAGCAGCCCCCCGGGGGTAGGACAGACCATGAACACTGAAGCTTTCTTT. This codes for CASSPPGVGQTMNTEAFF.

The chain joins TRBV19 to TRBJ2-7; TRBD1 might be the D (6 bases). The CDR3 runs 13 residues. The V gene lost 5 bases and the J gene lost 6 bases, with 14 bases spanning the gap. Germline CDR1 LNHDA, CDR2 SQIVND (reference sequence). CDR3 bases: TGTGCCAGTAGTGCCACGACAGGAGGCGAGCAGTACTTC. As protein: CASSATTGGEQYF.

This sequence joins TRBV2 and TRBJ1-1, with D perhaps matching TRBD1 (5 bases). There are 15 residues in the CDR3. CDR1 and CDR2 (germline): SNHLY, FYNNEI. The V end lost 3 bases, the J end lost 5 bases, and 16 bases lay between the germline ends. The CDR3 spells CASSEKRQGATEAFF. The CDR3 DNA follows: TGTGCCAGCAGTGAGAAAAGGCAGGGTGCTACTGAAGCTTTCTTT.

The chain employs TRBV6-1 and TRBJ2-3; TRBD1 matches 8 bases. Germline V gene sequence: CDR1 MNHNS, CDR2 SASEGT. The CDR3 has 15 residues. V dropped 8 bases and J dropped 2; count of bases not matched to a gene: 9. DNA of the CDR3: TGTGCCAGCGTTGGGGGACAGGTAAACACAGATACGCAGTATTTT. Protein product: CASVGGQVNTDTQYF.

The rearrangement joins TRBV2 to TRBJ2-3, with TRBD2 identical over 11 bases. The CDR3 is 14 amino acids. With 9 bases clipped from V and 5 bases from J, the junction kept 7 bases outside the gene matches. CDR1 and CDR2 (germline): SNHLY, FYNNEI. The CDR3 sequence: CASLPGLAVDTQYF. The CDR3 nucleotides are TGTGCCAGTTTACCGGGACTAGCGGTAGATACGCAGTATTTT. Full variable domain (rest looked up from reference TRBV2 and TRBJ2-3): EPEVTQTPSHQVTQMGQEVILRCVPISNHLYFYWYRQILGQKVEFLVSFYNNEISEKSEIFDDQFSVERPDGSNFTLKIRSTKLEDSAMYFCASLPGLAVDTQYFGPGTRLTVL.

The chain links TRBV29-1 to TRBJ2-2, with 9 bases aligning to TRBD1. This CDR3 has 15 residues. J lost 5 bases, V lost 6 bases, and 10 bases had no gene match. Germline V gene lookup returns CDR1 SQVTM and CDR2 ANQGSEA. CDR3 in DNA: TGCAGCGTCGTTATTCCGGGACAGGGTACCGGGGAGCTGTTTTTT. Translated: CSVVIPGQGTGELFF.

The chain carries TRBV9 and TRBJ2-7; D is perhaps TRBD1 (5 bases). The V gene lost 0 bases and the J gene lost 7 bases, with 14 bases spanning the gap. There are 14 residues in the CDR3. Germline CDR1 is SGDLS and CDR2 is YYNGEE. CDR3 protein: CASSVGGFDMEQYF. The CDR3, as DNA: TGTGCCAGCAGCGTAGGGGGCTTCGACATGGAGCAGTACTTC.

The chain is built from TRBV7-6 and TRBJ2-1, with D perhaps TRBD1 or TRBD2 (6 bases each). Trimming cost V 5 bases and J 1 base, with 24 bases left between them. Per the germline V gene, CDR1 is SGHVS and CDR2 is FNYEAQ. CDR3 size: 19 residues. CDR3 nucleotides: TGTGCCAGCAGCACCGGACCCCCGCGCCTAGGGGGGTCCTACAATGAGCAGTTCTTC. Translation: CASSTGPPRLGGSYNEQFF.

The V gene is TRBV5-5, the J gene TRBJ1-6; tentatively, D is TRBD1 (5 bases). This CDR3 has 16 amino acids. The V gene's germline CDR1 is SGHKS and CDR2 YYEKEE (reference sequence). The ends were cut back, 6 bases at V and 4 bases at J, with 17 bases in the middle. The CDR3 reads CASIPQVGRYNSPLHF. The CDR3, as DNA: TGTGCCAGCATCCCCCAAGTGGGGCGGTATAATTCACCCCTCCACTTT.

Details on this clone: In the same sample, other DNA sequences code for this CDR3. V gene TRBV7-3 combines with J gene TRBJ1-1; D gene unclear. Germline V CDR1 and CDR2: SGHTA, FQGTGA. V lost 3 bases to trimming and J lost 3 bases, with 8 bases between them. The CDR3 consists of 13 residues. As DNA, the CDR3 is TGTGCCAGCAGCTTGAACAGAGACACTGAAGCTTTCTTT. It specifies CASSLNRDTEAFF.

This rearrangement joins TRBV5-4 to TRBJ2-3; D ambiguous. This CDR3 has 15 residues. Trimming shortened V by 1 base and J by 0 bases, and 9 bases separated the two germline ends. Germline-derived CDR1 and CDR2 are SGHNT and YYREEE (reference sequence). CDR3 in amino acids: CASSLNSRSTDTQYF. The CDR3 DNA is TGTGCCAGCAGCTTGAACTCTAGAAGCACAGATACGCAGTATTTT.

The V gene is TRBV23-1, the J gene TRBJ2-7, with 7 bases identical to TRBD1. TRBV23-1 is treated as an ORF (open reading frame) with a function not yet certain. Unmatched junction bases numbered 23, after V lost 4 bases and J lost 5 bases. The CDR3 totals 19 residues. The CDR3: CASSPSKMNRDRRKNEQYF. The CDR3 nucleotides read TGCGCCAGCAGTCCGTCCAAGATGAACCGGGACAGAAGAAAGAACGAGCAGTACTTC.

This sequence joins TRBV7-2 and TRBJ1-1, with unresolved D. CDR1 and CDR2 from the germline V gene are SGHTA and FQGNSA. Between the trimmed V and J ends, which lost 4 bases and 8 bases, there was a span of 14 bases. This CDR3 spans 13 amino acids. The CDR3 here is CASSSGSVGEAFF. Written as DNA, the CDR3 is TGTGCCAGCAGCTCCGGTTCGGTTGGCGAAGCTTTCTTT.

CDR3 sequence reads: CASREQGLMSTEAFF. The CDR3 region has the DNA TGTGCCAGCAGGGAACAGGGACTTATGAGCACTGAAGCTTTCTTT. The chain carries TRBV6-6 and TRBJ1-1; D is perhaps TRBD1 (6 bases). Trimming cost V 6 bases and J 4 bases, with 18 bases left between them. The CDR3 is made up of 15 amino acids. The germline V gene encodes CDR1 MNHNY and CDR2 SVGAGI (reference sequence).

The chain has TRBV28 and TRBJ2-7; 9 nucleotides match TRBD1. The CDR3 runs to 14 residues. V dropped 7 bases and J dropped 6; count of bases not matched to a gene: 10. Germline assignment: CDR1 MDHEN and CDR2 SYDVKM. CDR3 nucleotide sequence: TGTGCCAGCACCTCACAGGGGGCACGACTCGAGCAGTACTTC. As protein: CASTSQGARLEQYF.

The chain links TRBV14 to TRBJ1-6, with D unresolved. The CDR3 spans 15 residues. The V and J ends lost 2 bases and 7 bases respectively, with 12 bases between them. The germline V gene encodes CDR1 SGHDN and CDR2 FVKESK. Here the CDR3 reads CASSQLGMQNSPLHF. DNA for the CDR3: TGTGCCAGCAGCCAACTGGGGATGCAAAATTCACCCCTCCACTTT.

This sequence joins TRBV2 and TRBJ2-7, with D possibly TRBD2 on 5 matching bases. There are 14 residues in the CDR3. Germline V gives CDR1 SNHLY, CDR2 FYNNEI. Trimming left V 4 bases short and J 0 bases short, with 10 bases between. Here the CDR3 reads CASSAEGPSYEQYF. The CDR3 coding sequence is TGTGCCAGCAGTGCAGAGGGCCCCTCCTACGAGCAGTACTTC.